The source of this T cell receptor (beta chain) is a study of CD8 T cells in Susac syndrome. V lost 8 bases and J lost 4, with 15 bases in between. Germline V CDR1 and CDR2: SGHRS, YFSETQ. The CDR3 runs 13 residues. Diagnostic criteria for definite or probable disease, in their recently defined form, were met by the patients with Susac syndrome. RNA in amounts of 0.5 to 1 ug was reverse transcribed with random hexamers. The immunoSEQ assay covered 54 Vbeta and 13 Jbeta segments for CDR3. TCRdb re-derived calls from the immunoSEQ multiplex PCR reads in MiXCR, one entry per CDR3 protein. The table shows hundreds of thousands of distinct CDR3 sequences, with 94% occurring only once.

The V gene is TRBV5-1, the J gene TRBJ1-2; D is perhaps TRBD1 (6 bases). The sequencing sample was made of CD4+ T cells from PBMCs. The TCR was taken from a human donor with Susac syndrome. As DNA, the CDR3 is TGCGCCAGTCGCGGTACAGGGAGCTATGGCTACACCTTC. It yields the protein CASRGTGSYGYTF.